The 22 T cell receptor beta chains below come from one sample, sequenced in a study of blood T cell repertoires in COVID-19. Assay used: immunoSEQ multiplex PCR; TCRdb lists only in-frame clones, some missing. The repertoire consists of hundreds of thousands of clones, with 90% occurring once and the leading ten covering around 0.96%. The sequencing input was peripheral blood. These receptors all stem from a woman in her thirties or forties with COVID-19, enrolled during active disease.

This chain connects TRBV4-3 to TRBJ1-5; weak D call: TRBD1 (6 bases). V dropped 0 bases and J dropped 7 bases, with 16 bases sitting between them. CDR1 LGHNA and CDR2 YSLEER come from the germline V gene. This CDR3 region has 16 residues. CDR3 in amino acids: CASSQDLVRGGQPQHF. CDR3 in DNA: TGCGCCAGCAGCCAAGATCTAGTCAGGGGTGGACAGCCCCAGCATTTT.

The chain combines TRBV27 with TRBJ1-2; TRBD1 is a possible D gene (6 bases). The CDR3 totals 15 residues. The germline gives CDR1 MNHEY, CDR2 SMNVEV (reference sequence). Trimming pared 6 bases from V and 4 bases from J, leaving 18 bases between. The CDR3 DNA reads TGTGCCAGCAGACCACGACAGCTAGGGGGCTATGGCTACACCTTC. Its protein product is CASRPRQLGGYGYTF.

The CDR3 is CASSLATDEQFF. DNA for the CDR3: TGCGCCAGCAGCTTGGCAACGGATGAGCAGTTCTTC. The V call is TRBV5-1, the J call TRBJ2-1, with unresolved D. The CDR3 totals 12 residues. Trimming took off 0 bases at V and 8 bases at J, with 6 bases between the two ends. Germline CDR1 SGHRS, CDR2 YFSETQ.

V gene TRBV24-1 combines with J gene TRBJ1-5; 8 nucleotides align to TRBD1. CDR1 and CDR2 (germline): KGHDR, SFDVKD. CDR3 size: 15 residues. V was clipped by 4 bases and J by 2 bases; unmatched bases: 3. CDR3 sequence (DNA): TGTGCCACCAGTGAAAAGACAGGGGGCAATCAGCCCCAGCATTTT. Translated: CATSEKTGGNQPQHF.

The chain recombines TRBV15 with TRBJ2-7, with D tentatively TRBD2 (7 bases). V lost 3 bases, J lost 6 bases, and 18 bases lay in between. There are 15 residues in the CDR3. The germline CDR1 and CDR2 sequences are LNHNV and YYDKDF (reference sequence). CDR3 loop: CATSSGGGAEGEQYF. In DNA, the CDR3 is TGTGCCACCAGCAGTGGTGGGGGGGCGGAGGGCGAGCAGTACTTC.

The V call is TRBV19, the J call TRBJ1-5, with TRBD1 as a possible D gene (6 bases). The V and J ends lost 6 bases and 4 bases respectively, with 13 bases between them. CDR3 length equals 14 residues. CDR1 and CDR2 (germline): LNHDA, SQIVND (reference sequence). In DNA, the CDR3 is TGTGCCAGTAGACTTGACAGGAGGAATCAGCCCCAGCATTTT. It translates to CASRLDRRNQPQHF.

The chain recombines TRBV7-3 with TRBJ2-3; 7 nucleotides align to TRBD1. CDR1 and CDR2 (germline): SGHTA, FQGTGA. CDR3 length equals 15 residues. The junction had 7 bases not matched to a gene; V was cut back by 5 bases and J by 2 bases. This CDR3 reads CASSRIRGSTDTQYF. CDR3 nucleotides: TGTGCCAGCAGCCGTATCAGGGGGTCCACAGATACGCAGTATTTT.

V usage is TRBV15 and J usage is TRBJ1-1; D gene ambiguous. V dropped 3 bases and J dropped 1 base, with 6 bases sitting between them. The CDR3 loop spans 13 amino acids. Germline CDR1 reads LNHNV; CDR2 reads YYDKDF (reference sequence). As DNA, the CDR3 is TGTGCCACCAGCAGGGGCCGGAACACTGAAGCTTTCTTT. The encoded protein is CATSRGRNTEAFF.

Regarding this clone: Additional DNA sequences in this sample encode the identical CDR3. This sequence joins TRBV5-1 and TRBJ1-2; the D gene is possibly TRBD1 (6 bases). V was cut by 0 bases and J by 2 bases, with 8 bases left in between. Germline CDR1 reads SGHRS; CDR2 reads YFSETQ. This CDR3 contains 14 residues. CDR3: CASSLGDRNYGYTF. The CDR3 region has the DNA TGCGCCAGCAGCTTGGGAGACAGGAACTATGGCTACACCTTC.

This chain connects TRBV6-5 to TRBJ1-6, with no clear D. The CDR3 is 13 residues long. Trimming removed 3 bases from V and 10 bases from J, with 10 bases in between. The germline gives CDR1 MNHEY, CDR2 SVGAGI. The DNA of the CDR3 is TGTGCCAGCAGTTATGATTCAGGATCACCCCTCCACTTT. It specifies CASSYDSGSPLHF.

In this sample, this clone turned up once. V usage is TRBV7-2 and J usage is TRBJ1-5; D is possibly TRBD1 (5 bases). CDR1 and CDR2 (germline): SGHTA, FQGNSA. This CDR3 is built from 16 residues. The V end was cut by 5 bases, the J end by 1 base, with 15 bases between. CDR3 sequence: CASSPHKGFSNQPQHF. The CDR3 DNA reads as TGTGCCAGCAGCCCGCACAAGGGGTTCAGCAATCAGCCCCAGCATTTT.

The chain links TRBV3-1 (or the pseudogene TRBV3-2) to TRBJ2-6; the D gene is possibly TRBD2 (6 bases). The CDR3 has 22 amino acids. Germline lookup yields CDR1 LGHDT and CDR2 YNNKEL (reference sequence). Trimming removed 2 bases at V and 4 bases at J, with 30 bases between. CDR3 amino acids: CASSQSNRSGLDNPCGANVLTF. Written as DNA, the CDR3 is TGTGCCAGCAGCCAATCTAATAGGTCGGGACTGGACAACCCCTGCGGGGCCAACGTCCTGACTTTC.

This chain's CDR3 is CASSEQGLRSGYTF. The CDR3 DNA reads as TGCGCCAGCAGCGAGCAAGGACTTCGGAGTGGCTACACCTTC. The chain combines TRBV5-1 with TRBJ1-2; the D is unclear. Germline V gene data show CDR1 as SGHRS and CDR2 as YFSETQ. The CDR3 contains 14 residues. Trimming cost V 4 bases and J 7 bases, with 17 bases left between them.

The CDR3, as DNA: TGCGCCAGCAGCCAGGGAGGGAGGGATCAGCCCCAGCATTTT. Translating it yields CASSQGGRDQPQHF. The rearrangement joins TRBV5-1 to TRBJ1-5; D might be TRBD1 (5 bases). V lost 4 bases and J lost 5, with 13 bases in between. Germline V gives CDR1 SGHRS, CDR2 YFSETQ. The CDR3 runs to 14 residues.

This rearrangement joins TRBV28 to TRBJ1-1; unclear D gene. Germline CDR1 reads MDHEN; CDR2 reads SYDVKM. This CDR3 has 13 residues. Trimming cost V 4 bases and J 7 bases, with 13 bases left between them. The CDR3 DNA is TGTGCCAGCAGTTCCCCGAGAAGATTTGAAGCTTTCTTT. The encoded protein is CASSSPRRFEAFF. The whole variable domain, remainder taken from reference TRBV28 and TRBJ1-1, is DVKVTQSSRYLVKRTGEKVFLECVQDMDHENMFWYRQDPGLGLRLIYFSYDVKMKEKGDIPEGYSVSREKKERFSLILESASTNQTSMYLCASSSPRRFEAFFGQGTRLTVV.

The chain joins TRBV18 to TRBJ2-7; D gene ambiguous. V was clipped by 2 bases and J by 0 bases, with 8 bases between them. There are 14 residues in the CDR3. Germline V gives CDR1 KGHSH, CDR2 LQKENI. The DNA for the CDR3 is TGTGCCAGCTCACCATCAGGCCCCTCCTACGAGCAGTACTTC. Protein: CASSPSGPSYEQYF.

The V gene is TRBV19, the J gene TRBJ1-4; D call uncertain. CDR3 size: 16 residues. Trimming took 2 bases from V and 0 from J, leaving 10 bases between them. Germline assignment: CDR1 LNHDA and CDR2 SQIVND (reference sequence). CDR3 nucleotide sequence: TGTGCCAGTAGTATATTTTTGGGCGCAACTAATGAAAAACTGTTTTTT. This encodes CASSIFLGATNEKLFF.

The V gene is TRBV27, the J gene TRBJ1-1, with 11 bases lining up with TRBD1. Losses at the gene ends were 2 bases for V and 7 bases for J; bases not matched to a gene: 15. The CDR3 is made up of 18 amino acids. In germline, CDR1 is MNHEY, CDR2 SMNVEV (reference sequence). The CDR3 DNA reads TGTGCCAGCAGTTTAATAAATCCGGGACAGGGGGGGTTCGGTGAAGCTTTCTTT. Its translation is CASSLINPGQGGFGEAFF.

The V gene is TRBV27, the J gene TRBJ2-7, with D perhaps matching TRBD1 (6 bases). V lost 2 bases and J 0 bases, leaving 11 bases between the germline ends. The CDR3 is made up of 15 amino acids. Germline assignment: CDR1 MNHEY and CDR2 SMNVEV (reference sequence). CDR3 nucleotide sequence: TGTGCCAGCAGTTTAACAGGGCGAGCCTCCTACGAGCAGTACTTC. This encodes CASSLTGRASYEQYF.

J is TRBJ1-1 and V is TRBV18, with D possibly being TRBD1 (6 bases). CDR3 size: 16 residues. The germline gives CDR1 KGHSH, CDR2 LQKENI. Trimming cost V 2 bases and J 4 bases, with 17 bases left between them. The DNA of the CDR3 is TGTGCCAGCTCACCAGACAGGCCCACGGGGGGCACTGAAGCTTTCTTT. It is translated as CASSPDRPTGGTEAFF. The full variable domain, completed using reference TRBV18 and TRBJ1-1, is NAGVMQNPRHLVRRRGQEARLRCSPMKGHSHVYWYRQLPEEGLKFMVYLQKENIIDESGMPKERFSAEFPKEGPSILRIQQVVRGDSAAYFCASSPDRPTGGTEAFFGQGTRLTVV.

The chain uses TRBV19 and TRBJ2-5, with 7 bases aligning to TRBD1. Germline V gene sequence: CDR1 LNHDA, CDR2 SQIVND (reference sequence). This CDR3 is 13 amino acids long. V lost 5 bases and J lost 4; bases outside the gene matches: 4. The CDR3 DNA sequence: TGTGCCAGTAGTCAAGGGGGCAGAGAGACCCAGTACTTC. Protein product: CASSQGGRETQYF. Full variable domain (missing parts from reference TRBV19 and TRBJ2-5): DGGITQSPKYLFRKEGQNVTLSCEQNLNHDAMYWYRQDPGQGLRLIYYSQIVNDFQKGDIAEGYSVSREKKESFPLTVTSAQKNPTAFYLCASSQGGRETQYFGPGTRLLVL.

The chain joins TRBV29-1 to TRBJ1-1, with TRBD1 matching 7 bases. The germline V gene encodes CDR1 SQVTM and CDR2 ANQGSEA. This CDR3 spans 16 amino acids. Germline trimming cut 6 bases from V and 0 bases from J; bases unmatched to any gene: 13. CDR3 coding DNA: TGCAGCGTACGACAGGGTCTTTCGGGTGTGAACACTGAAGCTTTCTTT. Translated: CSVRQGLSGVNTEAFF. The entire variable domain, with the rest obtained from reference TRBV29-1 and TRBJ1-1, is as follows: SAVISQKPSRDICQRGTSLTIQCQVDSQVTMMFWYRQQPGQSLTLIATANQGSEATYESGFVIDKFPISRPNLTFSTLTVSNMSPEDSSIYLCSVRQGLSGVNTEAFFGQGTRLTVV.